Presented here are 27 T cell receptor beta chains from one specimen sequenced in a study of control samples from healthy donors and cancer patients. Some clones are missing from TCRdb's copy, which holds only in-frame ones; the method was immunoSEQ multiplex PCR. The data contain around 14,000 clones, roughly 77% of them seen just once; the ten biggest clones take up roughly 18%. The sample comprised formalin-fixed, paraffin-embedded tissue. These receptors originate from a female donor with lung cancer.

The genes are TRBV25-1 and TRBJ2-7; 8 bases fit TRBD1. The germline V gene has CDR1 MGHDK and CDR2 SYGVNS. The CDR3 loop spans 15 amino acids. Trimming took 4 bases from V and 1 from J; bases not matched to a gene: 6. The CDR3 DNA reads as TGTGCCAGCAGTGTACTAGGACAGGGTTCCTACGAGCAGTACTTC. It yields the protein CASSVLGQGSYEQYF.

The chain couples TRBV18 to TRBJ2-3; D unresolved. V was cut by 6 bases and J by 4 bases, with 8 bases left in between. There are 12 residues in the CDR3. Germline V gene sequence: CDR1 KGHSH, CDR2 LQKENI. CDR3 DNA sequence: TGTGCCAGCTCTCCTGACTCAGATACGCAGTATTTT. Translation: CASSPDSDTQYF. Together with reference TRBV18 and TRBJ2-3, the CDR3 gives the full variable domain: NAGVMQNPRHLVRRRGQEARLRCSPMKGHSHVYWYRQLPEEGLKFMVYLQKENIIDESGMPKERFSAEFPKEGPSILRIQQVVRGDSAAYFCASSPDSDTQYFGPGTRLTVL.

This chain joins TRBV29-1 and TRBJ1-1; D is undetermined. This CDR3 spans 13 amino acids. From germline, CDR1 is SQVTM and CDR2 ANQGSEA. Trimming cost V 2 bases and J 7 bases, with 14 bases left between them. DNA of the CDR3: TGCAGCGTTGAAAATCACGGCAGCGATGAAGCTTTCTTT. Translation: CSVENHGSDEAFF.

The chain couples TRBV19 to TRBJ1-6; TRBD1 aligns across 8 bases. The V segment lost 5 bases and the J segment 10 bases; nucleotides outside the gene matches: 7. Germline CDR1 is LNHDA and CDR2 is SQIVND (reference sequence). The CDR3 covers 14 residues. Here the CDR3 reads CASSETGGGSPLHF. In DNA, the CDR3 is TGTGCCAGTAGTGAAACAGGGGGGGGATCACCCCTCCACTTT.

The chain has TRBV4-3 and TRBJ1-2; TRBD1 matches at 7 bases. The trim removed 0 bases at V and 9 bases at J, leaving 7 bases unmatched. In germline, CDR1 is LGHNA, CDR2 YSLEER. CDR3 size: 14 residues. CDR3 nucleotides: TGCGCCAGCAGCCAAGATAGTCAGGGGGTGAGCTACACCTTC. It specifies CASSQDSQGVSYTF.

Of note for this clone: The junction departs from germline at one end; a sequencing error may be responsible. The chain employs TRBV27 and TRBJ2-3, with 7 bases that match TRBD1. From germline, CDR1 is MNHEY and CDR2 SMNVEV (reference sequence). This CDR3 is built from 14 residues. The DNA of the CDR3 is TGTGCCAGCAGTGCCCGGGACAGCAGAGATACGCAGTATTTT. It translates to CASSARDSRDTQYF.

The V gene is TRBV9, the J gene TRBJ2-2; 8 bases line up with TRBD2. V was clipped by 3 bases and J by 0 bases; unmatched bases: 7. CDR1 and CDR2 (germline): SGDLS, YYNGEE. The CDR3 consists of 17 residues. CDR3 region: CASSDKIAGPNTGELFF. The DNA of the CDR3 is TGTGCCAGCAGCGATAAAATAGCGGGGCCGAACACCGGGGAGCTGTTTTTT.

This clone appeared a few times. CDR3 in amino acids: CSVREGAEAFF. CDR3 in DNA: TGCAGCGTCAGGGAGGGGGCTGAAGCTTTCTTT. The chain combines TRBV29-1 with TRBJ1-1; D perhaps matches TRBD1 (6 bases). The length of the CDR3 is 11 residues. Trimming left V 6 bases short and J 6 bases short, with 11 bases between. The germline gives CDR1 SQVTM, CDR2 ANQGSEA.

This sequence joins TRBV12-3 or TRBV12-4 and TRBJ1-1; D unclear. There are 13 residues in the CDR3. Trimming cost V 4 bases and J 1 base, with 7 bases left between them. DNA for the CDR3: TGTGCCAGCAGTTCCCGGAAGAACACTGAAGCTTTCTTT. It specifies CASSSRKNTEAFF.

This clone was counted only a few times. J is TRBJ1-1 and V is TRBV7-4, with D hard to call. Germline V gives CDR1 SGHVT, CDR2 SQSDAQ. Between the trimmed V and J ends, which lost 5 bases and 0 bases, there was a span of 19 bases. The CDR3 is made up of 17 amino acids. CDR3 amino acids: CASSQTRRRSMNTEAFF. The CDR3 DNA reads as TGTGCCAGCAGCCAAACACGGCGACGGTCGATGAACACTGAAGCTTTCTTT.

The chain links TRBV7-6 to TRBJ2-1; maybe TRBD1 (5 bases). Trimming took 1 base from V and 3 from J, leaving 22 bases between them. There are 19 residues in the CDR3. Germline CDR1 and CDR2: SGHVS and FNYEAQ. The CDR3 loop reads CASSLEPGFPAGIYNEQFF. Here the CDR3 DNA reads TGTGCCAGCAGCTTAGAACCAGGGTTCCCCGCAGGGATCTACAATGAGCAGTTCTTC.

This clone was seen just once. CDR3 DNA: TGTGCCAGCAGCCGCCCGGGACTAGAGGGTGAGCAGTTCTTC. Protein product: CASSRPGLEGEQFF. This chain joins TRBV3-1 (or the pseudogene TRBV3-2) and TRBJ2-1, with 8 bases identical to TRBD2. CDR1 is LGHDT and CDR2 is YNNKEL in the germline V gene (reference sequence). The ends lost 4 bases at V and 9 bases at J; junction bases unmatched: 8. The CDR3 has 14 residues.

The sample holds one count of this clone. The chain recombines TRBV7-8 with TRBJ2-7; D remains ambiguous. Germline V lookup: CDR1 SGHVS, CDR2 FQNEAQ. This CDR3 is 15 amino acids long. The germline V and J ends were trimmed by 5 bases and 0 bases, with 14 bases remaining between them. The CDR3 protein is CASSPAIGNSYEQYF. As DNA, the CDR3 is TGTGCCAGCAGCCCCGCAATAGGGAACTCCTACGAGCAGTACTTC.

About this clone itself: The same CDR3 is also encoded by other DNA sequences in this sample. This chain links TRBV7-3 with TRBJ2-3; D is ambiguous. The length of the CDR3 is 15 residues. CDR1 and CDR2 (germline): SGHTA, FQGTGA. The V and J ends lost 9 bases and 9 bases respectively, with 25 bases between them. For the CDR3, the DNA is TGTGCCAGTAGCATGCGAGGAGAGCCTCTCGCCACGCAGTATTTT. This sequence encodes CASSMRGEPLATQYF.

The J gene is TRBJ1-1, the V gene TRBV5-5; no clear D. Germline V CDR1 and CDR2: SGHKS, YYEKEE (reference sequence). This CDR3 has 13 residues. V was clipped by 0 bases and J by 4 bases, with 7 bases between them. The CDR3 region has the DNA TGTGCCAGCAGCTTGGATCGGGGCACTGAAGCTTTCTTT. As protein: CASSLDRGTEAFF.

The V call is TRBV6-5, the J call TRBJ1-2, with 7 nucleotides matching TRBD1. Germline lookup yields CDR1 MNHEY and CDR2 SVGAGI. The V and J ends lost 6 bases and 2 bases, in that order; junction bases with no gene match: 6. The CDR3 extends over 14 amino acids. CDR3 DNA: TGTGCCAGCAGCGGGGAGACAGGGAACTATGGCTACACCTTC. It specifies CASSGETGNYGYTF.

The chain has TRBV20-1 and TRBJ1-1, with TRBD1 matching over 7 bases. The CDR3 totals 12 residues. Germline V lookup: CDR1 DFQATT, CDR2 SNEGSKA (reference sequence). J gave up 4 bases and V 3 bases, and 2 bases lay outside the gene matches. For the CDR3, the DNA is TGCAGTGCTAGTACAGGGGCCACTGAAGCTTTCTTT. As protein: CSASTGATEAFF.

The table lists this clone with a few counts. V is TRBV19 and J is TRBJ2-5, with 12 bases fitting TRBD1. The CDR3 covers 16 residues. V was pared by 4 bases and J by 6 bases, with 9 bases of the junction left unmatched. The V gene's germline CDR1 is LNHDA and CDR2 SQIVND (reference sequence). The CDR3 sequence is CASSSIPGQGAKTQYF. The CDR3 nucleotides are TGTGCCAGTAGTAGCATCCCGGGACAGGGGGCGAAGACCCAGTACTTC.

The chain is built from TRBV7-6 and TRBJ2-1; 8 bases map to TRBD2. V shed 4 bases and J 4 bases; nucleotides not matched to a gene: 6. CDR1 SGHVS and CDR2 FNYEAQ come from the germline V gene. The CDR3 length is 15 residues. DNA for the CDR3: TGTGCCAGCAGCTCGGGACTAGAGAATTACAATGAGCAGTTCTTC. Amino acid sequence: CASSSGLENYNEQFF.

In its sample, this clone was seen a few times. This specimen includes other DNA sequences encoding the same CDR3. The J gene is TRBJ2-7, the V gene TRBV5-1; a possible D gene is TRBD1 (6 bases). The CDR3 extends over 13 amino acids. CDR1 is SGHRS and CDR2 is YFSETQ in the germline V gene. Deletions cut 3 bases from V and 5 bases from J, with 12 bases between. CDR3: CASSSGQQHEQYF. In DNA, the CDR3 is TGCGCCAGCAGCTCTGGACAGCAACACGAGCAGTACTTC.

The chain has TRBV3-1 (or the pseudogene TRBV3-2) and TRBJ1-1; D call uncertain. This CDR3 region has 13 residues. CDR1 and CDR2 from the germline V gene are LGHDT and YNNKEL (reference sequence). V lost 1 base to trimming and J lost 1 base, with 4 bases between them. CDR3 sequence: CASSQGPNTEAFF. The CDR3 DNA reads TGTGCCAGCAGCCAAGGGCCGAACACTGAAGCTTTCTTT.

The J gene is TRBJ2-5, the V gene TRBV18, with 10 nucleotides matching TRBD1. This CDR3 has 18 residues. Germline V CDR1 and CDR2: KGHSH, LQKENI. J was trimmed by 2 bases and V by 4 bases; bases with no gene match: 13. In DNA, the CDR3 is TGTGCCAGCTCACTTTCATCCGCGGGGACAGGGGTTCAAGAGACCCAGTACTTC. Its translation: CASSLSSAGTGVQETQYF.

The chain uses TRBV9 and TRBJ1-4; the D gene is possibly TRBD1 (5 bases). Trimming shortened V by 0 bases and J by 4 bases, and 10 bases separated the two germline ends. From germline, CDR1 is SGDLS and CDR2 YYNGEE. The CDR3 totals 15 residues. In nucleotides, the CDR3 is TGTGCCAGCAGCGTAGCCCAGGGAGTTAATGAAAAACTGTTTTTT. It translates to CASSVAQGVNEKLFF. The full variable domain, its missing parts supplied by reference TRBV9 and TRBJ1-4, is DSGVTQTPKHLITATGQRVTLRCSPRSGDLSVYWYQQSLDQGLQFLIQYYNGEERAKGNILERFSAQQFPDLHSELNLSSLELGDSALYFCASSVAQGVNEKLFFGSGTQLSVL.

The chain employs TRBV25-1 and TRBJ1-2; D remains ambiguous. Germline V gene sequence: CDR1 MGHDK, CDR2 SYGVNS. The CDR3 extends over 13 amino acids. Trimming removed 2 bases from V and 4 bases from J, with 8 bases in between. The CDR3 is CASSEPAGYGYTF. The CDR3 DNA reads as TGTGCCAGCAGTGAACCCGCAGGCTATGGCTACACCTTC.

The chain combines TRBV12-3 or TRBV12-4 with TRBJ2-5; a weak D match, TRBD2 (6 bases). The ends were cut back, 7 bases at V and 5 bases at J, with 14 bases in the middle. The CDR3 sequence is 13 residues long. The DNA for the CDR3 is TGTGCCAGCAACCGCGGAGGGTGGGAGACCCAGTACTTC. It encodes CASNRGGWETQYF.

This chain links TRBV6-5 with TRBJ2-7; TRBD2 is a possible D gene (6 bases). Germline V gene lookup returns CDR1 MNHEY and CDR2 SVGAGI. The germline V and J ends were trimmed by 6 bases and 4 bases, with 19 bases remaining between them. The CDR3 has 15 residues. CDR3 DNA: TGTGCCAGCAGAACTCCCCTCGGGGGAATATACGAGCAGTACTTC. This sequence encodes CASRTPLGGIYEQYF.

CDR3 DNA: TGTGCCAGCAGCTTGCTGCATACGGGCGGCTACACCTTC. It encodes CASSLLHTGGYTF. The chain links TRBV5-8 to TRBJ1-2; the D is unclear. Germline CDR1 reads SGHTS; CDR2 reads YDEGEE. This CDR3 spans 13 amino acids. V lost 1 base to trimming and J lost 8 bases, with 12 bases between them.